Listed below are T cell receptor beta chains from one sample, sequenced in a study of breast tumors, draining lymph nodes, adjacent tissues. TCRdb re-analysed the multiplex PCR reads in MiXCR, keeping a single row per CDR3 protein. Here the sample spans around 25,000 distinct CDR3 sequences, about 25% being singletons. The sequenced sample consisted of breast tumor tissue. These receptors all come from a female donor with breast cancer. Some clones in this sample may be carry-over from other donors' samples. Both conserved end residues are part of each CDR3. Each record gives: clone size, J gene, V gene, D gene, CDR3 length, CDR3 DNA, CDR3 protein. D genes are given only for firm matches. Clone size, where shown, is once, few, many, or a class for clones that have expanded.

>NA|TRBJ2-4|TRBV6-1|NA|17
TGTGCCAGCAGTGAACTCGGGGGCGGACTAGCCAAAAACATTCAGTACTTC
CASSELGGGLAKNIQYF
>many|TRBJ1-2|TRBV4-2|NA|14
TGTGCCAGCAGCCAAGGAGGACTTAACTATGGCTACACCTTC
CASSQGGLNYGYTF
>medium-sized|TRBJ2-2|TRBV20-1|TRBD2|21
TGCAGTGCTACGGGGATGCGTAGACTAGCGGGAGTTGTGGTTAACACCGGGGAGCTGTTTTTT
CSATGMRRLAGVVVNTGELFF
>many|TRBJ2-1|TRBV11-2|TRBD2|15
TGTGCCAGCAGCCCTGGGACTAGTTCCTACAATGAGCAGTTCTTC
CASSPGTSSYNEQFF
>many|TRBJ1-2|TRBV7-9|NA|12
TGTGCCAGCAACTTCTTGGGGGATGGCTACACCTTC
CASNFLGDGYTF
>many|TRBJ1-5|TRBV12-5|NA|22
TGTGCTAGTGGTTTGGTAGTTAGCTTTGGGGGCGATCCCTCCTATAGCAATCAGCCCCAGCATTTT
CASGLVVSFGGDPSYSNQPQHF
>many|TRBJ1-2|TRBV5-4|NA|14
TGTGCCAGCAGCTTGGTCGGGACGGCCTATGGCTACACCTTC
CASSLVGTAYGYTF
>few|TRBJ2-1|TRBV18|TRBD1|15
TGTGCCAGCTCCCGAGGGACAGGGGGCGAGAATGAGCAGTTCTTC
CASSRGTGGENEQFF
>many|TRBJ2-1|TRBV9|NA|17
TGTGCCAGCAGCCGTGGACAAAACGATTACTCCTACAATGAGCAGTTCTTC
CASSRGQNDYSYNEQFF
>once|TRBJ2-5|TRBV6-5|TRBD1|15
TGTGCCAGCAGGGATCAGGGGGTCTTTGAGGAGACCCAGTACTTC
CASRDQGVFEETQYF
>many|TRBJ2-2|TRBV11-2|TRBD1|17
TGTGCCAGCAGCTTAGCAGGGGGCGAAGCGAACACCGGGGAGCTGTTTTTT
CASSLAGGEANTGELFF
>many|TRBJ2-3|TRBV20-1|NA|15
TGCAGTGCTAGAGATGTAGGGGGGAAGATAGATACGCAGTATTTT
CSARDVGGKIDTQYF
>many|TRBJ2-1|TRBV20-1|NA|15
TGCAGTGCATCAAGCCGGGACCCAAGCGTCAATGAGCAGTTCTTC
CSASSRDPSVNEQFF